Below, 29 T cell receptor beta chains from the same sample are listed, as sequenced in a study of cytomegalovirus exposure and HLA in healthy donors. Some clones are missing from TCRdb's copy, which holds only in-frame ones; the method was immunoSEQ multiplex PCR. The table lists about 240,000 clones, around 86% of them singletons. The sequenced sample consisted of PBMCs. Every receptor here comes from a woman in her twenties or thirties in good health and CMV-seropositive.

The J gene is TRBJ2-7, the V gene TRBV28; perhaps TRBD2 as D (5 bases). The V and J ends lost 5 bases and 2 bases respectively, with 16 bases between them. The germline V gene encodes CDR1 MDHEN and CDR2 SYDVKM. The CDR3 length is 15 residues. CDR3 bases: TGTGCCAGCAGTCTCCCCCTAGCCTCGGCCTACGAGCAGTACTTC. It specifies CASSLPLASAYEQYF.

The chain uses TRBV4-1 and TRBJ1-4; 9 bases match TRBD1. CDR3 length: 14 amino acids. Germline CDR1 and CDR2: MGHRA and YSYEKL. Unmatched junction bases numbered 2, after V lost 1 base and J lost 8 bases. The CDR3 loop is CASSQVGTGEKLFF. In DNA form, the CDR3 reads TGCGCCAGCAGCCAAGTAGGGACAGGGGAAAAACTGTTTTTT.

The chain couples TRBV6-5 to TRBJ1-5; 8 positions agree with TRBD1. The J segment lost 6 bases and the V segment lost 6 bases, leaving 4 bases of the junction unmatched. The CDR3 spans 13 residues. The germline CDR1 and CDR2 sequences are MNHEY and SVGAGI. The CDR3 here is CASSGQGGQPQHF. The DNA of the CDR3 is TGTGCCAGCAGCGGACAGGGCGGTCAGCCCCAGCATTTT.

The chain carries TRBV2 and TRBJ1-5, with 11 nucleotides matching TRBD1. The ends lost 5 bases at V and 6 bases at J; junction bases unmatched: 3. The V gene's germline CDR1 is SNHLY and CDR2 FYNNEI. The CDR3 covers 14 residues. The CDR3 bases are TGTGCCAGCAGTACCGGGACAGGGGGTCAGCCCCAGCATTTT. Its translation: CASSTGTGGQPQHF.

This clone was recorded a few times. The V and J genes are TRBV27 and TRBJ2-7, with 15 bases that match TRBD2. Germline CDR1 is MNHEY and CDR2 is SMNVEV (reference sequence). Losses at the gene ends were 5 bases for V and 7 bases for J; bases not matched to a gene: 9. This CDR3 spans 16 amino acids. Written as DNA, the CDR3 is TGTGCCAGCAGTCCGTACCGGACTAGCGGGAGGGGGGAGCAGTACTTC. It codes for CASSPYRTSGRGEQYF.

V usage is TRBV30 and J usage is TRBJ2-5; 11 nucleotides align to TRBD2. Per germline, CDR1 GTSNPN and CDR2 SVGIG (reference sequence). The CDR3 is 17 amino acids. V shed 1 base, J shed 2 bases, and the junction held 9 bases outside the gene matches. The CDR3 DNA reads as TGTGCCTGGAGTGCGTCAGGTCTAGCGGGGGGACAAGAGACCCAGTACTTC. Translating it yields CAWSASGLAGGQETQYF.

The genes are TRBV5-1 and TRBJ2-7, with 10 bases aligning to TRBD1. This CDR3 is built from 16 residues. Germline V gene data show CDR1 as SGHRS and CDR2 as YFSETQ. The trim removed 4 bases at V and 0 bases at J, leaving 7 bases unmatched. DNA of the CDR3: TGCGCCAGCAGCACCCCGACAGGGGGCGACTCCTACGAGCAGTACTTC. Translating gives CASSTPTGGDSYEQYF.

The chain is built from TRBV7-9 and TRBJ2-7; TRBD2 aligns across 11 bases. V lost 7 bases to trimming and J lost 6 bases; unmatched junction nucleotides: 5. The germline V gene has CDR1 SEHNR and CDR2 FQNEAQ (reference sequence). The CDR3 has 13 residues. Written as DNA, the CDR3 is TGTGCCAGCATAGCGGGAGGGCCAGGCGAGCAGTACTTC. Translated: CASIAGGPGEQYF.

The gene calls are TRBV15 and TRBJ2-3; tentative D call: TRBD2 (6 bases). The germline V and J ends were trimmed by 3 bases and 7 bases, with 17 bases remaining between them. This CDR3 contains 15 residues. Per the germline V gene, CDR1 is LNHNV and CDR2 is YYDKDF (reference sequence). The CDR3 region has the DNA TGTGCCACCAGCAGTAAATCGGGACTCCTGAATACGCAGTATTTT. Encoded protein: CATSSKSGLLNTQYF.

This clone was observed a single time. The J gene is TRBJ2-7, the V gene TRBV5-4; 7 nucleotides agree with TRBD2. Germline CDR1 is SGHNT and CDR2 is YYREEE (reference sequence). This CDR3 region has 16 residues. V shed 4 bases, J shed 4 bases, and the junction held 14 bases outside the gene matches. CDR3 protein: CASSERGAGNLYEQYF. CDR3 nucleotides: TGTGCCAGCAGCGAGAGGGGAGCGGGAAATTTGTACGAGCAGTACTTC.

V gene TRBV27 combines with J gene TRBJ2-2; TRBD2 is a possible D gene (5 bases). The germline V gene has CDR1 MNHEY and CDR2 SMNVEV (reference sequence). The CDR3 contains 15 residues. Trimming cost V 6 bases and J 3 bases, with 14 bases left between them. The CDR3 coding sequence is TGTGCCAGCAGACCTCTAGCAGTCGACACCGGGGAGCTGTTTTTT. It translates to CASRPLAVDTGELFF.

The chain recombines TRBV30 with TRBJ2-7, with D possibly matching TRBD1 (6 bases). CDR1 and CDR2 (germline): GTSNPN, SVGIG (reference sequence). Trimming removed 2 bases from V and 2 bases from J, with 10 bases in between. The CDR3 has 13 residues. CDR3 DNA: TGTGCCTGGAGTTTCGGACAGACCTACGAGCAGTACTTC. It yields the protein CAWSFGQTYEQYF.

The count of this clone is one. The chain links TRBV29-1 to TRBJ2-2; 11 bases are a match to TRBD2. CDR1 SQVTM and CDR2 ANQGSEA come from the germline V gene. V dropped 5 bases and J dropped 6; count of bases not matched to a gene: 11. This CDR3 region has 16 residues. The chain's CDR3 is CSVLGGSGRAAGELFF. DNA of the CDR3: TGCAGCGTTTTGGGGGGTAGCGGGAGGGCCGCCGGGGAGCTGTTTTTT.

This chain uses TRBV5-1 with TRBJ2-3; TRBD2 agrees at 8 bases. From germline, CDR1 is SGHRS and CDR2 YFSETQ. V shed 4 bases and J 4 bases; nucleotides not matched to a gene: 5. CDR3 length: 14 amino acids. The CDR3 DNA reads as TGCGCCAGCAGCCCAGGACTAGCCTCAGATACGCAGTATTTT. Translated: CASSPGLASDTQYF.

This clone is a singleton in its sample. The gene calls are TRBV5-4 and TRBJ2-7, with 7 bases identical to TRBD1. Germline loops: CDR1 SGHNT, CDR2 YYREEE (reference sequence). This CDR3 is 15 amino acids long. V gave up 4 bases and J gave up 0 bases; unmatched junction bases: 7. The CDR3: CASSLGDRSSYEQYF. The DNA for the CDR3 is TGTGCCAGCAGCCTGGGGGACAGAAGCTCCTACGAGCAGTACTTC.

CDR3 coding DNA: TGTGCCAGCAGTGGGTCTGGGACAAACATCTACGAGCAGTACTTC. Translated: CASSGSGTNIYEQYF. J is TRBJ2-7 and V is TRBV6-1; D perhaps matches TRBD1 (6 bases). Germline CDR1 reads MNHNS; CDR2 reads SASEGT. The CDR3 extends over 15 amino acids. Trimming removed 4 bases from V and 3 bases from J, with 16 bases in between.

The genes are TRBV4-2 and TRBJ2-5; 10 bases are shared with TRBD2. The trim removed 1 base at V and 3 bases at J, leaving 8 bases unmatched. Germline lookup yields CDR1 LGHNA and CDR2 YNFKEQ. This CDR3 has 17 residues. DNA of the CDR3: TGTGCCAGCAGCCAAGGTACAGCGGGAGGGCCAGAAGAGACCCAGTACTTC. Translation: CASSQGTAGGPEETQYF.

The chain recombines TRBV27 with TRBJ2-7; D may be TRBD2 (5 bases). Germline CDR1 and CDR2: MNHEY and SMNVEV (reference sequence). This CDR3 has 13 residues. V was clipped by 0 bases and J by 6 bases, with 9 bases between them. The DNA of the CDR3 is TGTGCCAGCAGTTTATCTCCGGGGTTCGAGCAGTACTTC. Its protein product is CASSLSPGFEQYF.

The chain links TRBV28 to TRBJ2-1; 13 bases match TRBD2. The J segment lost 9 bases and the V segment lost 7 bases, leaving 9 bases of the junction unmatched. The CDR3 runs 15 residues. The germline CDR1 and CDR2 sequences are MDHEN and SYDVKM. DNA for the CDR3: TGTGCCAGCACCCGGGGACTAGCGGGAATCGGTGAGCAGTTCTTC. Its translation: CASTRGLAGIGEQFF. Together with reference TRBV28 and TRBJ2-1, the CDR3 gives the full variable domain: DVKVTQSSRYLVKRTGEKVFLECVQDMDHENMFWYRQDPGLGLRLIYFSYDVKMKEKGDIPEGYSVSREKKERFSLILESASTNQTSMYLCASTRGLAGIGEQFFGPGTRLTVL.

The V and J genes are TRBV28 and TRBJ1-2; 10 bases match TRBD1. CDR1 is MDHEN and CDR2 is SYDVKM in the germline V gene. The CDR3 has 14 amino acids. V trimming: 6 bases; J trimming: 4 bases; junction bases outside the gene matches: 5. CDR3 in amino acids: CASRTTGGLYGYTF. CDR3 bases: TGTGCCAGCAGAACGACAGGGGGCCTCTATGGCTACACCTTC.

The chain has TRBV15 and TRBJ1-1; maybe TRBD1 (5 bases). This CDR3 region has 14 residues. The germline CDR1 and CDR2 sequences are LNHNV and YYDKDF (reference sequence). V was trimmed by 5 bases and J by 1 base, leaving 11 bases between them. CDR3 coding DNA: TGTGCCACCAGCTGGTCCCAGGGGAACACTGAAGCTTTCTTT. It encodes CATSWSQGNTEAFF.

The J gene is TRBJ2-7, the V gene TRBV6-5, with no clear D. This CDR3 region has 15 residues. Germline CDR1 MNHEY, CDR2 SVGAGI. V was shortened by 0 bases and J by 2 bases, with 11 bases between the two germline ends. The CDR3: CASSYSNPTTYEQYF. In nucleotides, the CDR3 is TGTGCCAGCAGTTACTCGAATCCAACAACCTACGAGCAGTACTTC.

The chain employs TRBV18 and TRBJ1-1; 7 bases fit TRBD1. The CDR3 runs 17 residues. The V gene end was trimmed by 2 bases and the J gene end by 0 bases; junction bases not matched to a gene: 9. Germline CDR1 KGHSH, CDR2 LQKENI. The CDR3 loop reads CASSPSKGQVMNTEAFF. The DNA of the CDR3 is TGTGCCAGCTCACCAAGCAAAGGACAGGTTATGAACACTGAAGCTTTCTTT.

The gene calls are TRBV29-1 and TRBJ1-2, with a tentative D call TRBD1 (5 bases). V lost 3 bases and J 4 bases, leaving 12 bases between the germline ends. The germline gives CDR1 SQVTM, CDR2 ANQGSEA. This CDR3 is 13 amino acids long. The CDR3 spells CSVESREGYGYTF. The CDR3 region has the DNA TGCAGCGTTGAGAGCAGGGAAGGCTATGGCTACACCTTC.

This chain links TRBV9 with TRBJ1-1; perhaps TRBD1 as D (6 bases). The germline CDR1 and CDR2 sequences are SGDLS and YYNGEE. CDR3 length: 15 residues. The V end lost 2 bases, the J end lost 4 bases, and 15 bases lay between the germline ends. CDR3 DNA: TGTGCCAGCAGCGTCTTGGGGCAGGGGCTCACTGAAGCTTTCTTT. This codes for CASSVLGQGLTEAFF.

The rearrangement uses TRBV15 and TRBJ2-7, with TRBD2 matching over 7 bases. Germline assignment: CDR1 LNHNV and CDR2 YYDKDF (reference sequence). This CDR3 contains 13 residues. After removal of 5 bases from V and 4 bases from J, the junction contained 5 bases not matched to a gene. CDR3 protein: CATSSRAGYEQYF. The CDR3, as DNA: TGTGCCACCAGCTCACGAGCGGGATACGAGCAGTACTTC.

The chain employs TRBV5-5 and TRBJ1-2; D is possibly TRBD1 (5 bases). The CDR3 loop spans 14 amino acids. Germline CDR1 SGHKS, CDR2 YYEKEE (reference sequence). V shed 3 bases and J shed 3 bases, with 12 bases lying between them. The CDR3 here is CASSWLPGDYGYTF. CDR3 DNA: TGTGCCAGCAGCTGGCTCCCGGGGGACTATGGCTACACCTTC.

This chain uses TRBV7-6 with TRBJ2-2; D remains unclear. The germline V and J ends were trimmed by 5 bases and 2 bases, with 15 bases remaining between them. There are 16 residues in the CDR3. Germline V CDR1 and CDR2: SGHVS, FNYEAQ. The CDR3: CASSQTPQFNTGELFF. The CDR3 bases are TGTGCCAGCAGCCAGACACCACAGTTTAACACCGGGGAGCTGTTTTTT.

This sequence joins TRBV18 and TRBJ1-4; tentatively, D is TRBD1 (5 bases). V was shortened by 4 bases and J by 6 bases, with 12 bases between the two germline ends. CDR3 length equals 14 residues. Germline V CDR1 and CDR2: KGHSH, LQKENI. This CDR3 is CASSLNGGDEKLFF. In DNA form, the CDR3 reads TGTGCCAGCTCACTCAACGGGGGGGATGAAAAACTGTTTTTT.